Listed below are T cell receptor beta chains from one sample, sequenced in a study of blood T cell repertoires in COVID-19. Clones were sequenced by immunoSEQ multiplex PCR, and TCRdb holds only the in-frame ones, with some missing. Of approximately 54,000 clones in the sample, roughly 79% are singletons; the top ten hold around 5.3%. The sequenced material came from peripheral blood. These receptors were collected from a woman aged 60 to 75 with acute or convalescent COVID-19. The CDR3 runs from the conserved cysteine through the conserved F or W. Fields, in order: J gene, V gene, clone size, D gene, CDR3 DNA, CDR3 protein. A D gene is named only where the DNA matches it firmly. Some rows mark clone size as missing; the rest say once, few, many or name a class of expanded clone.

J gene: TRBJ1-2; V gene: TRBV24-1; clone size: .; D gene: .; CDR3 DNA: TGTGCCACCAGTGATCCCAGACAGGCTAAAGGCTACACCTTC; CDR3 protein: CATSDPRQAKGYTF
J gene: TRBJ2-2; V gene: TRBV4-2; clone size: .; D gene: .; CDR3 DNA: TGTGCCAGCAGCTTACAGATCACCGGGGAGCTGTTTTTT; CDR3 protein: CASSLQITGELFF
J gene: TRBJ1-6; V gene: TRBV7-2; clone size: .; D gene: .; CDR3 DNA: TGTGCCAGCAGCTTCAACCTACAGGGAGTGGGTTCACCCCTCCACTTT; CDR3 protein: CASSFNLQGVGSPLHF
J gene: TRBJ1-3; V gene: TRBV19; clone size: .; D gene: .; CDR3 DNA: TGTGCCAGTAGTGCGACGGTTGGGAGTTTTTCTGGAAACACCATATATTTT; CDR3 protein: CASSATVGSFSGNTIYF
J gene: TRBJ1-3; V gene: TRBV19; clone size: .; D gene: .; CDR3 DNA: TGTGCCAGTAGTAAAGCTACGCGGGGAAACACCATATATTTT; CDR3 protein: CASSKATRGNTIYF
J gene: TRBJ2-7; V gene: TRBV11-2; clone size: once; D gene: .; CDR3 DNA: TGTGCCAGCAGCTTAGACAGGGTGGACGAGCAGTACTTC; CDR3 protein: CASSLDRVDEQYF
J gene: TRBJ1-1; V gene: TRBV2; clone size: few; D gene: TRBD1; CDR3 DNA: TGTGCCAGCAGTTACAGGGGTGAGAACACTGAAGCTTTCTTT; CDR3 protein: CASSYRGENTEAFF
J gene: TRBJ2-5; V gene: TRBV7-9; clone size: .; D gene: .; CDR3 DNA: TGTGCCAGCAGCTTAGAACCGGGGGAGACCCAGTACTTC; CDR3 protein: CASSLEPGETQYF
J gene: TRBJ2-2; V gene: TRBV2; clone size: once; D gene: .; CDR3 DNA: TGTGCCAGCAGTGATCTGGAACTAGCGAACACCGGGGAGCTGTTTTTT; CDR3 protein: CASSDLELANTGELFF
J gene: TRBJ2-1; V gene: TRBV7-7; clone size: .; D gene: .; CDR3 DNA: TGTGCTAGCAGCTTAGAATCGCGGGGGCCTTACAATGAGCAGTTCTTC; CDR3 protein: CASSLESRGPYNEQFF
J gene: TRBJ2-7; V gene: TRBV5-4; clone size: .; D gene: .; CDR3 DNA: TGTGCCAGCAGCTTGTCTGTACAGGGCTACGAGCAGTACTTC; CDR3 protein: CASSLSVQGYEQYF
J gene: TRBJ1-4; V gene: TRBV3-1/TRBV3-2; clone size: .; D gene: .; CDR3 DNA: TGTGCCAGCAGCGCCCAAGGAGCAACTAATGAAAAACTGTTTTTT; CDR3 protein: CASSAQGATNEKLFF
J gene: TRBJ1-1; V gene: TRBV18; clone size: .; D gene: .; CDR3 DNA: TGTGCCAGCTCACCCGAGATGAACACTGAAGCTTTCTTT; CDR3 protein: CASSPEMNTEAFF
J gene: TRBJ2-7; V gene: TRBV11-1; clone size: .; D gene: TRBD1; CDR3 DNA: TGTGCCAGCAGCTCCGACAGGGGTCTCTCCTCCTACGAGCAGTACTTC; CDR3 protein: CASSSDRGLSSYEQYF
J gene: TRBJ1-2; V gene: TRBV28; clone size: .; D gene: .; CDR3 DNA: TGTGCCAGCAGTTCACCAGGGCGATATGGCTACACCTTC; CDR3 protein: CASSSPGRYGYTF
J gene: TRBJ1-1; V gene: TRBV18; clone size: .; D gene: .; CDR3 DNA: TGTGCCAGCTCACCTTCAGGGAACACTGAAGCTTTCTTT; CDR3 protein: CASSPSGNTEAFF
J gene: TRBJ2-1; V gene: TRBV7-7; clone size: .; D gene: .; CDR3 DNA: TGTGCCAGCAGCCAACAGGGGCTAGCGAAGTACTACAATGAGCAGTTCTTC; CDR3 protein: CASSQQGLAKYYNEQFF
J gene: TRBJ1-2; V gene: TRBV18; clone size: few; D gene: .; CDR3 DNA: TGTGCCAGCTCACCACCGGGGGGCTATGGCTACACCTTC; CDR3 protein: CASSPPGGYGYTF
J gene: TRBJ2-5; V gene: TRBV18; clone size: .; D gene: TRBD2; CDR3 DNA: TGTGCCAGCTCACCAACGCTAGCGGAAGAGACCCAGTACTTC; CDR3 protein: CASSPTLAEETQYF
J gene: TRBJ1-2; V gene: TRBV5-6; clone size: .; D gene: TRBD1; CDR3 DNA: TGTGCCAGCAGCTTGGGGGGACAGCCCTATGGCTACACCTTC; CDR3 protein: CASSLGGQPYGYTF
J gene: TRBJ2-7; V gene: TRBV28; clone size: .; D gene: .; CDR3 DNA: TGTGCCAGCAGCCCCAGGTTACGGGGCGAGCAGTACTTC; CDR3 protein: CASSPRLRGEQYF
J gene: TRBJ2-1; V gene: TRBV5-4; clone size: .; D gene: .; CDR3 DNA: TGTGCCAGCAGCTCATTGGACAGAAGCGGTGAGCAGTTCTTC; CDR3 protein: CASSSLDRSGEQFF
J gene: TRBJ2-7; V gene: TRBV27; clone size: once; D gene: .; CDR3 DNA: TGTGCCAGCAGTTCCCCCCGCGGGGGCGGGGCTGCCTACGAGCAGTACTTC; CDR3 protein: CASSSPRGGGAAYEQYF
J gene: TRBJ2-3; V gene: TRBV7-8; clone size: .; D gene: .; CDR3 DNA: TGTGCCAGCGGGGCCGGCCCCGTGGAAGATACGCAGTATTTT; CDR3 protein: CASGAGPVEDTQYF
J gene: TRBJ2-3; V gene: TRBV12-3/TRBV12-4; clone size: .; D gene: .; CDR3 DNA: TGTGCCAGCAGAGCGACAGGAGCAGATACGCAGTATTTT; CDR3 protein: CASRATGADTQYF
J gene: TRBJ2-7; V gene: TRBV28; clone size: .; D gene: TRBD2; CDR3 DNA: TGTGCCAGCAGTTTATGGCTAGCGGGGCCTAAAATATCCTCCTACGAGCAGTACTTC; CDR3 protein: CASSLWLAGPKISSYEQYF
J gene: TRBJ2-1; V gene: TRBV12-2; clone size: .; D gene: .; CDR3 DNA: TGTGCAAGTCGCTTAGCGGTATGGCTAGCGGGAGTCGATGAGCAGTTCTTC; CDR3 protein: CASRLAVWLAGVDEQFF
J gene: TRBJ2-4; V gene: TRBV4-1; clone size: .; D gene: .; CDR3 DNA: TGCGCCAGCAGCCAAGAAGATAGTCTCACCTTCGGGAAAAACATTCAGTACTTC; CDR3 protein: CASSQEDSLTFGKNIQYF
J gene: TRBJ2-3; V gene: TRBV19; clone size: once; D gene: .; CDR3 DNA: TGTGCCAGTAGGTCAGGTCGGGGGGCATACACAGATACGCAGTATTTT; CDR3 protein: CASRSGRGAYTDTQYF
J gene: TRBJ2-2; V gene: TRBV5-1; clone size: once; D gene: TRBD1; CDR3 DNA: TGCGCCAGCAGCCAGAACTCGGACAGGGTGAACACCGGGGAGCTGTTTTTT; CDR3 protein: CASSQNSDRVNTGELFF
J gene: TRBJ2-7; V gene: TRBV5-4; clone size: few; D gene: TRBD2; CDR3 DNA: TGTGCCAGCAGCTTGGACAGGACTAGCGGGGGCTACGAGCAGTACTTC; CDR3 protein: CASSLDRTSGGYEQYF
J gene: TRBJ2-7; V gene: TRBV5-1; clone size: .; D gene: TRBD2; CDR3 DNA: TGCGCCAGCAGCCTGGGACTAGCGGGAGTCCACGAGCAGTACTTC; CDR3 protein: CASSLGLAGVHEQYF
J gene: TRBJ2-7; V gene: TRBV6-5; clone size: .; D gene: TRBD1; CDR3 DNA: TGTGCCAGCAGCACCGGGACAGCGGCTGTCGAGCAGTACTTC; CDR3 protein: CASSTGTAAVEQYF
J gene: TRBJ2-7; V gene: TRBV10-3; clone size: .; D gene: .; CDR3 DNA: TGTGCCATCAGTGAGAAAACAGGATACGAGCAGTACTTC; CDR3 protein: CAISEKTGYEQYF
J gene: TRBJ2-3; V gene: TRBV9; clone size: .; D gene: .; CDR3 DNA: TGTGCCAGCAGCGTATCAACAGGCACAGATACGCAGTATTTT; CDR3 protein: CASSVSTGTDTQYF
J gene: TRBJ1-2; V gene: TRBV21-1; clone size: .; D gene: .; CDR3 DNA: TGTGCCAGCGGGGGACAGGATACTAACTATGGCTACACCTTC; CDR3 protein: CASGGQDTNYGYTF
J gene: TRBJ1-5; V gene: TRBV19; clone size: once; D gene: TRBD1; CDR3 DNA: TGTGCCAGTAATCTTATCGGGGGACAGGGGGCTTTCTCGCCCCAGCATTTT; CDR3 protein: CASNLIGGQGAFSPQHF